The 32 T cell receptor beta chains presented below share a single source sample, sequenced in a study of early T cells in non-severe SARS-CoV-2 infection. A single record per CDR3 protein comes from TCRdb applying MiXCR to the 5' RACE reads. The table has 90,000 to 120,000 distinct CDR3 sequences, around 10% seen once. The sample taken for sequencing was whole blood. These receptors were collected from an adult who was a healthcare worker with PCR-confirmed SARS-CoV-2 infection or an uninfected control (not recorded which).

This clonotype was recorded at least ten times. The chain uses TRBV7-2 and TRBJ2-7, with 10 bases matching TRBD2. CDR1 is SGHTA and CDR2 is FQGNSA in the germline V gene. V lost 4 bases to trimming and J lost 6 bases; unmatched junction nucleotides: 3. This CDR3 has 13 amino acids. CDR3 coding DNA: TGTGCCAGCAGCTCAGAGCGGGAGGGCGAGCAGTACTTC. Amino acid sequence: CASSSEREGEQYF.

This chain uses TRBV15 with TRBJ1-6, with 7 positions matching TRBD1. The V segment lost 0 bases and the J segment 10 bases; nucleotides outside the gene matches: 12. This CDR3 comprises 17 residues. Germline-derived CDR1 and CDR2 are LNHNV and YYDKDF (reference sequence). The CDR3 nucleotides read TGTGCCACCAGCAGAGATCTTCGGACAGGTGGTGGGTCACCCCTCCACTTT. Its translation: CATSRDLRTGGGSPLHF. Supplemented by reference TRBV15 and TRBJ1-6, the full variable domain reads DAMVIQNPRYQVTQFGKPVTLSCSQTLNHNVMYWYQQKSSQAPKLLFHYYDKDFNNEADTPDNFQSRRPNTSFCFLDIRSPGLGDTAMYLCATSRDLRTGGGSPLHFGNGTRLTVT.

V and J are TRBV28 and TRBJ2-7, with D perhaps matching TRBD2 (5 bases). This CDR3 contains 13 residues. The germline gives CDR1 MDHEN, CDR2 SYDVKM. V lost 8 bases to trimming and J lost 2 bases, with 13 bases between them. The DNA for the CDR3 is TGTGCCAGCGAGGGTTACGGCCCCTACGAGCAGTACTTC. Translated, it gives CASEGYGPYEQYF. Complete variable domain (other parts from reference TRBV28 and TRBJ2-7): DVKVTQSSRYLVKRTGEKVFLECVQDMDHENMFWYRQDPGLGLRLIYFSYDVKMKEKGDIPEGYSVSREKKERFSLILESASTNQTSMYLCASEGYGPYEQYFGPGTRLTVT.

Many counts were recorded for this clonotype. The V call is TRBV7-9, the J call TRBJ1-4; TRBD1 matches at 8 bases. V was pared by 4 bases and J by 7 bases, with 8 bases of the junction left unmatched. The CDR3 has 15 amino acids. CDR1 and CDR2 from the germline V gene are SEHNR and FQNEAQ (reference sequence). The CDR3 here is CASSSSQGAGEKLFF. In nucleotides, the CDR3 is TGTGCCAGCAGCTCGTCCCAGGGGGCGGGTGAAAAACTGTTTTTT.

There are many counts of this clonotype. The chain has TRBV4-1 and TRBJ1-6; D uncertain. V was shortened by 0 bases and J by 6 bases, with 6 bases between the two germline ends. Germline V lookup: CDR1 MGHRA, CDR2 YSYEKL. CDR3 length: 14 residues. CDR3 region: CASSQENGNSPLHF. DNA for the CDR3: TGCGCCAGCAGCCAAGAGAACGGTAATTCACCCCTCCACTTT.

The chain joins TRBV2 to TRBJ2-2, with 7 bases identical to TRBD2. This CDR3 contains 15 residues. The junction had 6 bases not matched to a gene; V was cut back by 6 bases and J by 2 bases. The germline CDR1 and CDR2 sequences are SNHLY and FYNNEI. DNA for the CDR3: TGTGCCAGCAGGGCCGGGAGGAGCAACACCGGGGAGCTGTTTTTT. It is translated as CASRAGRSNTGELFF.

This sequence joins TRBV28 and TRBJ1-1; D remains unclear. V shed 2 bases and J shed 6 bases, with 16 bases lying between them. Germline V gives CDR1 MDHEN, CDR2 SYDVKM. CDR3 length equals 15 residues. The CDR3 bases are TGTGCCAGCAGTTTACTTCGCAGGTCAAGGTCTGAAGCTTTCTTT. Translating it yields CASSLLRRSRSEAFF.

There are a few counts of this clonotype. J is TRBJ2-1 and V is TRBV7-9; D is ambiguous. With 5 bases removed from V and 0 bases from J, the gap between germline ends came to 8 bases. The CDR3 consists of 14 residues. Germline V lookup: CDR1 SEHNR, CDR2 FQNEAQ (reference sequence). This chain's CDR3 is CASSLDFSYNEQFF. In DNA, the CDR3 is TGTGCCAGCAGCCTTGATTTCTCCTACAATGAGCAGTTCTTC.

At least ten counts were recorded for this clonotype. J is TRBJ2-5 and V is TRBV20-1, with a tentative D call TRBD2 (7 bases). The CDR3 consists of 12 residues. V gave up 6 bases and J gave up 5 bases, with 13 bases separating them. The germline CDR1 and CDR2 sequences are DFQATT and SNEGSKA (reference sequence). The CDR3 nucleotides are TGCAGTGCGCTCGAGGGGGGGGAGACCCAGTACTTC. This translates into CSALEGGETQYF.

This clonotype was seen many times. The rearrangement links TRBV10-2 to TRBJ2-7, with D unclear. The CDR3 runs 14 residues. Between the trimmed V and J ends, which lost 7 bases and 4 bases, there was a span of 17 bases. Per the germline V gene, CDR1 is WSHSY and CDR2 is SAAADI. The CDR3 DNA sequence: TGCGCCAGCAATCATGACCCCCAGAGATACGAGCAGTACTTC. Translated: CASNHDPQRYEQYF.

The rearrangement joins TRBV3-1 to TRBJ2-3, with TRBD2 matching 8 bases. The CDR3 covers 16 residues. With 3 bases clipped from V and 3 bases from J, the junction kept 8 bases outside the gene matches. The germline gives CDR1 LGHDT, CDR2 YNNKEL (reference sequence). The CDR3 region has the DNA TGTGCCAGCAGCCACGGGAGAAGCGGGAGTACAGATACGCAGTATTTT. It codes for CASSHGRSGSTDTQYF.

Judged by abundance, this clonotype is hyperexpanded. V gene TRBV12-3 or TRBV12-4 combines with J gene TRBJ1-5; no clear D gene. The CDR3 consists of 13 residues. The V end lost 8 bases, the J end lost 3 bases, and 11 bases lay between the germline ends. The CDR3 loop reads CASGRSDNQPQHF. The CDR3 DNA reads TGTGCCAGCGGCCGGTCAGACAATCAGCCCCAGCATTTT.

The chain has TRBV12-3 or TRBV12-4 and TRBJ1-6; D gene uncertain. V lost 4 bases, J lost 8 bases, and 12 bases lay in between. The CDR3 loop spans 14 amino acids. CDR3 in DNA: TGTGCCAGCAGTTGGACGCTAAGGGATTCACCCCTCCACTTT. As protein: CASSWTLRDSPLHF.

The chain links TRBV5-1 to TRBJ2-2, with 11 bases that match TRBD2. The J segment lost 6 bases and the V segment lost 3 bases, leaving 10 bases of the junction unmatched. From germline, CDR1 is SGHRS and CDR2 YFSETQ. The length of the CDR3 is 17 residues. The CDR3 nucleotides read TGCGCCAGCAGCTCCGGACTAGCGGGTACCTCGGCCGGGGAGCTGTTTTTT. This sequence encodes CASSSGLAGTSAGELFF.

This clonotype was seen only a few times. The chain combines TRBV11-2 with TRBJ2-5; a possible D gene is TRBD2 (5 bases). Germline V gene lookup returns CDR1 SGHAT and CDR2 FQNNGV. The CDR3 runs to 14 residues. Deletions cut 5 bases from V and 1 base from J, with 11 bases between. This CDR3 reads CASSPLRGQETQYF. The CDR3 DNA reads TGTGCCAGCAGCCCCCTCCGGGGCCAAGAGACCCAGTACTTC.

This clonotype was observed a few times. This rearrangement joins TRBV29-1 to TRBJ2-3; 7 nucleotides agree with TRBD2. V shed 0 bases, J shed 5 bases, and the junction held 2 bases outside the gene matches. Germline V gene lookup returns CDR1 SQVTM and CDR2 ANQGSEA. The CDR3 is 13 residues long. Here the CDR3 DNA reads TGCAGCGTTGAAGAGCGGGAGAGAGATACGCAGTATTTT. Its protein is CSVEERERDTQYF.

This clonotype was counted a few times. V usage is TRBV2 and J usage is TRBJ1-3; the D gene is possibly TRBD1 (6 bases). This CDR3 contains 15 residues. Trimming shortened V by 6 bases and J by 0 bases, and 12 bases separated the two germline ends. Germline CDR1 and CDR2: SNHLY and FYNNEI. CDR3 in amino acids: CASSLTGRSGNTIYF. CDR3 in DNA: TGTGCCAGCAGCTTGACAGGACGCTCTGGAAACACCATATATTTT.

This clonotype was detected ten times or more. This chain links TRBV4-1 with TRBJ2-6; D is possibly TRBD1 or TRBD2 (6 bases each). The CDR3 extends over 16 amino acids. Germline assignment: CDR1 MGHRA and CDR2 YSYEKL. With 1 base removed from V and 2 bases from J, the gap between germline ends came to 9 bases. The CDR3 DNA reads as TGCGCCAGCAGCCAAGTTGGGGGGCCTGGGGCCAACGTCCTGACTTTC. It yields the protein CASSQVGGPGANVLTF.

J is TRBJ2-7 and V is TRBV9, with 12 bases matching TRBD1. The CDR3 contains 17 residues. V dropped 4 bases and J dropped 5; count of bases not matched to a gene: 13. Germline CDR1 SGDLS, CDR2 YYNGEE. Here the CDR3 DNA reads TGTGCCAGCAGCCTAGAGGGACAGGGGGCGGAAGGCCACGAGCAGTACTTC. It yields the protein CASSLEGQGAEGHEQYF.

This clonotype was counted a few times. This chain joins TRBV7-9 and TRBJ2-5; D possibly corresponds to TRBD1 (5 bases). There are 14 residues in the CDR3. CDR1 SEHNR and CDR2 FQNEAQ come from the germline V gene (reference sequence). Trimming took off 2 bases at V and 3 bases at J, with 10 bases between the two ends. The CDR3 bases are TGTGCCAGCAGCTTACTACAGGACGAAGAGACCCAGTACTTC. Translating it yields CASSLLQDEETQYF.

This clonotype was recorded many times. The chain combines TRBV7-8 with TRBJ1-1; 7 bases line up with TRBD1. CDR3 length: 14 amino acids. CDR1 and CDR2 (germline): SGHVS, FQNEAQ. With 5 bases clipped from V and 1 base from J, the junction kept 4 bases outside the gene matches. In DNA, the CDR3 is TGTGCCAGCAGCCCCGGGACAGCGAACACTGAAGCTTTCTTT. Its protein is CASSPGTANTEAFF.

This clonotype was detected a few times. The chain has TRBV6-2 or TRBV6-3 and TRBJ1-1; tentative D call: TRBD1 (5 bases). Trimming took off 5 bases at V and 10 bases at J, with 23 bases between the two ends. The CDR3 loop spans 15 amino acids. Germline CDR1 and CDR2: MNHEY and SVGEGT. The CDR3 sequence is CASSPLGGPPMGAFF. CDR3 DNA sequence: TGTGCCAGCAGTCCCCTTGGGGGACCCCCAATGGGAGCTTTCTTT.

J is TRBJ1-1 and V is TRBV29-1, with a tentative D call TRBD1 (5 bases). V was cut by 2 bases and J by 6 bases, with 13 bases left in between. This CDR3 has 13 residues. Looked up from germline, CDR1 is SQVTM and CDR2 is ANQGSEA. The CDR3 DNA reads TGCAGCGTTGAACGGGGCAGTCGGGCTGAAGCTTTCTTT. Residues: CSVERGSRAEAFF.

This clonotype was seen a few times. This chain connects TRBV5-1 to TRBJ1-2; 8 positions match TRBD1. Germline assignment: CDR1 SGHRS and CDR2 YFSETQ. V lost 4 bases, J lost 4 bases, and 9 bases stayed unmatched. There are 15 residues in the CDR3. The CDR3 protein is CASSPRGQAPYGYTF. CDR3 DNA sequence: TGCGCCAGCAGCCCCCGGGGACAGGCCCCCTATGGCTACACCTTC.

In its sample, this clonotype was seen many times. The V gene is TRBV25-1, the J gene TRBJ1-1; no reliable D call. The CDR3 covers 15 residues. Germline lookup yields CDR1 MGHDK and CDR2 SYGVNS. The ends were cut back, 8 bases at V and 1 base at J, with 17 bases in the middle. CDR3 sequence: CASSREGSPNTEAFF. In DNA, the CDR3 is TGTGCCAGCTCCAGAGAGGGCAGTCCGAACACTGAAGCTTTCTTT.

The chain links TRBV23-1 to TRBJ2-5; D is undetermined. TRBV23-1 is noted as an ORF with a role that remains uncertain. V was cut by 0 bases and J by 5 bases, with 4 bases left in between. This CDR3 spans 12 amino acids. The CDR3 nucleotides read TGCGCCAGCAGTCAATCATTCGAGACCCAGTACTTC. It codes for CASSQSFETQYF.

This clonotype was recorded many times. The chain joins TRBV20-1 to TRBJ2-7, with D perhaps TRBD1 or TRBD2 (5 bases each). From germline, CDR1 is DFQATT and CDR2 SNEGSKA (reference sequence). Trimming removed 6 bases from V and 6 bases from J, with 6 bases in between. The CDR3 sequence is 9 residues long. This CDR3 is CSAGTEQYF. The CDR3 nucleotides read TGCAGTGCCGGGACCGAGCAGTACTTC.

The gene calls are TRBV9 and TRBJ2-1; D call uncertain. CDR1 is SGDLS and CDR2 is YYNGEE in the germline V gene. V was clipped by 3 bases and J by 3 bases, with 22 bases between them. The CDR3 is made up of 18 amino acids. In DNA, the CDR3 is TGTGCCAGCAGCGCCCCCTCCGCCTTAGTGGGTGGCTACAATGAGCAGTTCTTC. Residues: CASSAPSALVGGYNEQFF.

This clonotype has ten or more counts. The rearrangement joins TRBV4-1 to TRBJ2-3; tentatively, D is TRBD1 or TRBD2 (5 bases each). The V and J ends lost 5 bases and 0 bases respectively, with 18 bases between them. The CDR3 spans 17 residues. The germline CDR1 and CDR2 sequences are MGHRA and YSYEKL. DNA of the CDR3: TGCGCCAGCAGCGGAAGGGACGGACGATCTAGCACAGATACGCAGTATTTT. Protein sequence: CASSGRDGRSSTDTQYF.

The chain joins TRBV28 to TRBJ2-1; the D is unclear. Germline loops: CDR1 MDHEN, CDR2 SYDVKM. The CDR3 is made up of 12 amino acids. Trimming removed 2 bases from V and 8 bases from J, with 7 bases in between. CDR3 nucleotides: TGTGCCAGCAGTTTAGCTTGGTATGAGCAGTTCTTC. It specifies CASSLAWYEQFF.

The chain uses TRBV7-2 and TRBJ2-2; TRBD2 might be the D (6 bases). Trimming removed 0 bases from V and 5 bases from J, with 13 bases in between. This CDR3 spans 16 amino acids. Germline-derived CDR1 and CDR2 are SGHTA and FQGNSA. This chain's CDR3 is CASSLATGVGTGELFF. CDR3 sequence (DNA): TGTGCCAGCAGCTTAGCGACGGGAGTAGGGACCGGGGAGCTGTTTTTT.

The chain has TRBV11-2 and TRBJ1-1; D remains unclear. The CDR3 is 13 amino acids. V lost 5 bases to trimming and J lost 8 bases, with 15 bases between them. Germline CDR1 SGHAT, CDR2 FQNNGV. CDR3 protein: CASSPGVGSEAFF. The CDR3 nucleotides read TGTGCCAGCAGCCCCGGCGTTGGGTCGGAAGCTTTCTTT.